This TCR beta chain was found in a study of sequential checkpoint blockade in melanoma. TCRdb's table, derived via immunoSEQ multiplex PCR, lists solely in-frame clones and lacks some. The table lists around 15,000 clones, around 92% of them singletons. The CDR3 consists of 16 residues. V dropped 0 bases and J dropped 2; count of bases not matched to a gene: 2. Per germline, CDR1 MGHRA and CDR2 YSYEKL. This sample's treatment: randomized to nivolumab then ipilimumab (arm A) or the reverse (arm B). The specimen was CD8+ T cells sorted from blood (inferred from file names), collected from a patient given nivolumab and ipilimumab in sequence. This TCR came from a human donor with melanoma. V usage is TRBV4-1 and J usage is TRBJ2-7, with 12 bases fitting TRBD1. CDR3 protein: CASSQEGQGATYEQYF. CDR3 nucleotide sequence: TGCGCCAGCAGCCAAGAGGGACAGGGGGCCACCTACGAGCAGTACTTC.